This TCR beta chain derives from a study of cytomegalovirus exposure and HLA in healthy donors. In regard to this clone: The antigen is undetermined.

CDR3 size: 16 residues. Trimming removed 0 bases at V and 3 bases at J, with 15 bases between. Germline V gene lookup returns CDR1 PRHDT and CDR2 FYEKMQ (reference sequence). In the PCR, 60 Vbeta and 13 Jbeta primers were used. Profiled with immunoSEQ multiplex PCR; TCRdb holds only in-frame clones, not every one. The data contain 60,000 to 75,000 clones, around 87% of them singletons. Study-wide results and caveats: In a later analysis, common viral pathogens appeared linked to several of the most significant clusters.

V and J are TRBV13 and TRBJ2-7; D is perhaps TRBD2 (6 bases). The TCR was taken from a woman between 25 and 40 years old in good health and CMV-seropositive. The sequenced sample was PBMCs. The CDR3 reads CASSLGYGTGDYEQYF. CDR3 coding DNA: TGTGCCAGCAGCTTAGGTTATGGGACTGGCGACTACGAGCAGTACTTC.